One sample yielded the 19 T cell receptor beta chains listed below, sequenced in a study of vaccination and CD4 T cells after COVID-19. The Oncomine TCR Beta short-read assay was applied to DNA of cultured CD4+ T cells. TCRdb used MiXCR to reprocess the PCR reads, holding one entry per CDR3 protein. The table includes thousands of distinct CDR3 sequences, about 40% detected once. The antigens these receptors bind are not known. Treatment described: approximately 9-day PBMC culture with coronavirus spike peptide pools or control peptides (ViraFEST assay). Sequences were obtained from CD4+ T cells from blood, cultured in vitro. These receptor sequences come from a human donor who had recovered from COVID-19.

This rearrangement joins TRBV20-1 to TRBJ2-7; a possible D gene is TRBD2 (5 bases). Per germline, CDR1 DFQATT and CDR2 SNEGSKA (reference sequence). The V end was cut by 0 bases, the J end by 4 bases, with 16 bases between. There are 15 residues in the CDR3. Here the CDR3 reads CSARDRNGVGYEQYF. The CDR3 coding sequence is TGCAGTGCTAGAGATCGGAACGGGGTGGGGTACGAGCAGTACTTC.

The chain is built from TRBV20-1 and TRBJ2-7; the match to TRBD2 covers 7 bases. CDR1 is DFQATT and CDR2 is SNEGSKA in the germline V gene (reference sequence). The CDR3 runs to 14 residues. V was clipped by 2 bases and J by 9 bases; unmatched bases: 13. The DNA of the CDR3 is TGCAGTGCTAGATCAAATAGCGCCCCGGGAGGGCAGTACTTC. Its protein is CSARSNSAPGGQYF.

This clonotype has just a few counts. CDR3 DNA: TGCAGTGCTAGAGGACCCGGCGAGCAGTACTTC. Amino acids: CSARGPGEQYF. The rearrangement links TRBV20-1 to TRBJ2-7, with D unclear. Germline V gene data show CDR1 as DFQATT and CDR2 as SNEGSKA (reference sequence). The V and J ends lost 1 base and 6 bases respectively, with 7 bases between them. This CDR3 has 11 residues.

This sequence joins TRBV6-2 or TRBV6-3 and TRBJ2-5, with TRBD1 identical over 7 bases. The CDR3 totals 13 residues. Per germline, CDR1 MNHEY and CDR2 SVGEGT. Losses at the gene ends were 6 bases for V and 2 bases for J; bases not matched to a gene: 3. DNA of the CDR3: TGTGCCAGCAGGGGGACAGCTCAAGAGACCCAGTACTTC. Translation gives CASRGTAQETQYF.

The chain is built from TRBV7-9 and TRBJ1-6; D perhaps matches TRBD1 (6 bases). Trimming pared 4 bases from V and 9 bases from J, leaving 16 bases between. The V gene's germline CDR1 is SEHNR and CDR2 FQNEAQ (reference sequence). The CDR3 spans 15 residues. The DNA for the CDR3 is TGTGCCAGCAGCTACCTCGGGCAGGGGTTTTCACCCCTCCACTTT. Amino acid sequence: CASSYLGQGFSPLHF. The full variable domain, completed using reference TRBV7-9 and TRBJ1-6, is DTGVSQNPRHKITKRGQNVTFRCDPISEHNRLYWYRQTLGQGPEFLTYFQNEAQLEKSRLLSDRFSAERPKGSFSTLEIQRTEQGDSAMYLCASSYLGQGFSPLHFGNGTRLTVT.

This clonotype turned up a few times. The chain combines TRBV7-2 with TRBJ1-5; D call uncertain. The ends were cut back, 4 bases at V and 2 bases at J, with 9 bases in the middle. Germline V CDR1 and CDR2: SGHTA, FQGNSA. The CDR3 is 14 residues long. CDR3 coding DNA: TGTGCCAGCAGCTCAAGGGTTGGCAATCAGCCCCAGCATTTT. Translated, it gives CASSSRVGNQPQHF.

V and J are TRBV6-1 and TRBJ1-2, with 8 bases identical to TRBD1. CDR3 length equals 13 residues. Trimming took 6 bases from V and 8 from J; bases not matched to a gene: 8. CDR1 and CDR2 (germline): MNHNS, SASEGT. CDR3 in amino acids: CASSNYRGAGYTF. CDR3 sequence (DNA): TGTGCCAGCAGCAATTACAGGGGGGCGGGCTACACCTTC.

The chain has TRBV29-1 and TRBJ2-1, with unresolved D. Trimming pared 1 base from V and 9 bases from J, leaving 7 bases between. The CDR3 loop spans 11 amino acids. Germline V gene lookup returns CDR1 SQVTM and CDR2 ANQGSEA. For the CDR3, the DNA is TGCAGCGTTGAAGGTTTCGGTGAGCAGTTCTTC. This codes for CSVEGFGEQFF.

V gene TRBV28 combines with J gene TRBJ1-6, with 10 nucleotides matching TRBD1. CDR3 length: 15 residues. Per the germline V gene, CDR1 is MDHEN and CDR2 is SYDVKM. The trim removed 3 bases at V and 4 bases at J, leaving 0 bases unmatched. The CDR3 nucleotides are TGTGCCAGCAGTTTGGGACAGGGGTATAATTCACCCCTCCACTTT. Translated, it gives CASSLGQGYNSPLHF.

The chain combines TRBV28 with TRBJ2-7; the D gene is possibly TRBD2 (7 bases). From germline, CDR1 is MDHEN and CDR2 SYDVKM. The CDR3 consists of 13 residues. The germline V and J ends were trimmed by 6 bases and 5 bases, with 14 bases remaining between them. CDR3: CASREGGPNEQYF. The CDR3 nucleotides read TGTGCCAGCAGGGAGGGGGGGCCTAACGAGCAGTACTTC.

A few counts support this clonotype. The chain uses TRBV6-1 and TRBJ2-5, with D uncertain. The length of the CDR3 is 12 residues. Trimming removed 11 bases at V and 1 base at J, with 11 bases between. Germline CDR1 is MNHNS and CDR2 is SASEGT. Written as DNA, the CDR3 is TGTGCCGCTGGACGGTCCCAAGAGACCCAGTACTTC. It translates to CAAGRSQETQYF.

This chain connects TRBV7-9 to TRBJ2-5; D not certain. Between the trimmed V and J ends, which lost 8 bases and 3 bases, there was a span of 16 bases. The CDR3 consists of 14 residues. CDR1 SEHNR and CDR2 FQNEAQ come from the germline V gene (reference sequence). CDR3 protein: CASQPSGWEETQYF. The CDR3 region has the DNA TGTGCCAGCCAGCCCTCGGGCTGGGAAGAGACCCAGTACTTC.

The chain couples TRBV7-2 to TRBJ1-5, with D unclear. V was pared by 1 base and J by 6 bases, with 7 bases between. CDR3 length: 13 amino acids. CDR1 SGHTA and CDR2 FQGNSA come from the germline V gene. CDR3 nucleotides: TGTGCCAGCAGCTTAGTGGGCGGTCAGCCCCAGCATTTT. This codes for CASSLVGGQPQHF.

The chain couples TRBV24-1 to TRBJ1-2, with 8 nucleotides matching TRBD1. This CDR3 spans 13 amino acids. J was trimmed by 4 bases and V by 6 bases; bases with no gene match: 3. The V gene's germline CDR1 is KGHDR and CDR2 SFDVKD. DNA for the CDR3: TGTGCCACCAGTAGGACAGGGTTCTATGGCTACACCTTC. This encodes CATSRTGFYGYTF.

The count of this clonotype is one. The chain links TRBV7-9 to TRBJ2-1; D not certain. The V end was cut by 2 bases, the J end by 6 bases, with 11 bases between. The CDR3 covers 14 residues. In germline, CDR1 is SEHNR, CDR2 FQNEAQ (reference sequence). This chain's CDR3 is CASSLNLGRNEQFF. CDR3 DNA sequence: TGTGCCAGCAGCTTAAACCTGGGTCGCAATGAGCAGTTCTTC.

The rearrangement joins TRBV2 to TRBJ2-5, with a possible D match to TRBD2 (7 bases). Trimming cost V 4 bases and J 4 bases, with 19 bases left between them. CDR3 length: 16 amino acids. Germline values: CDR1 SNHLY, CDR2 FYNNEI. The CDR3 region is CASSAGAGAPGETQYF. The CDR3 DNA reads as TGTGCCAGCAGTGCAGGGGCGGGAGCGCCTGGAGAGACCCAGTACTTC.

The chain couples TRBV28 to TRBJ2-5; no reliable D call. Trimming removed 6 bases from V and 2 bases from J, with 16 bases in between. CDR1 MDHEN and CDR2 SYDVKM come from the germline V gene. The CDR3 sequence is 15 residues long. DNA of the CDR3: TGTGCCAGCAGCCAGCCTGGAGTCCGGCAAGAGACCCAGTACTTC. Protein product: CASSQPGVRQETQYF.

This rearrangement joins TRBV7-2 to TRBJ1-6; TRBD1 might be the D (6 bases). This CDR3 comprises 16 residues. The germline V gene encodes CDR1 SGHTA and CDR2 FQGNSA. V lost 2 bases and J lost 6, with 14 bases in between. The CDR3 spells CASSLSTQGGNSPLHF. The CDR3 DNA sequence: TGTGCCAGCAGCTTAAGCACACAGGGAGGTAATTCACCCCTCCACTTT.

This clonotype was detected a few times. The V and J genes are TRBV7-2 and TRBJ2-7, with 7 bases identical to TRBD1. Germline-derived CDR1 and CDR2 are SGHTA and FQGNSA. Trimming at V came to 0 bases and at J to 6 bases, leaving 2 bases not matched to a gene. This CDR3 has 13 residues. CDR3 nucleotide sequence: TGTGCCAGCAGCTTAGCCCGACAGGGCGAGCAGTACTTC. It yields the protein CASSLARQGEQYF.